This TCR beta chain is drawn from a study of T-cell reconstitution after alpha-beta-depleted transplantation in children. Findings and limits, study-wide: Roughly two months post-transplant, alpha-beta T cells reportedly originated from several hundred graft clones that had expanded. After transplant, high TCRbeta diversity at day 60 in some patients arose from surviving recipient T cells and thymic progenitors. Most T-cell counts and diversity one year after the transplant came from T cells that were newly produced.

During its preparation, the TCRbeta library received unique molecular identifiers. TCRdb fed the PCR reads into MiXCR, producing one record per CDR3 protein. The repertoire holds 100,000 or so distinct CDR3 sequences, with roughly a quarter as singletons. There are 17 residues in the CDR3. V was pared by 3 bases and J by 4 bases, with 11 bases of the junction left unmatched. CDR1 and CDR2 (germline): MDHEN, SYDVKM. This clonotype showed up just a few times. The target antigen is unknown. The TCR sequence derives from a boy aged 2 to 9 with acute lymphoblastic leukemia, due to receive a stem cell transplant. Sequences were derived from PBMCs, sampled before TCRalphabeta/CD19-depleted stem cell transplant. The rearrangement joins TRBV28 to TRBJ1-4; 7 bases match TRBD1. The CDR3 bases are TGTGCCAGCAGTTTCAACGGAGGAGGGGGCTTTAATGAAAAACTGTTTTTT. This sequence encodes CASSFNGGGGFNEKLFF.